Below are 18 T cell receptor beta chains sequenced from a single sample in a study of T cell repertoires in cytomegalovirus infection. Via MiXCR, TCRdb re-called the reads, giving one row per CDR3 protein. The table lists some 220,000 distinct CDR3 sequences, about 38% of them singletons. For these TCRs, the target antigens are not known. The sample here was CD8+ T cells from cultured PBMCs, taken from culture after CMV antigen stimulation. The receptor set was obtained from a human donor in good health (CMV status not recorded). Some clones in this sample may be carry-over from other donors' samples.

A remark on this clonotype: Germline is not matched at one junction end, which may reflect a read error. CDR3 nucleotides: TGTGCCAGCAGCCAAGATTCCAGGGGTTACGAGCAGTACTTC. Translation: CASSQDSRGYEQYF. The V gene is TRBV4-1, the J gene TRBJ2-7, with D perhaps matching TRBD1 (6 bases). Germline V CDR1 and CDR2: MGHRA, YSYEKL. The CDR3 contains 14 residues.

This clonotype was detected only a few times. The gene calls are TRBV23-1 and TRBJ2-1; TRBD1 aligns across 11 bases. TRBV23-1 is identified as an open reading frame with a role that is uncertain. Trimming removed 0 bases from V and 4 bases from J; junction bases left unmatched: 17. The CDR3 is 21 amino acids. CDR3 sequence reads: CASSQSSGTGGATTGYNEQFF. The CDR3 nucleotides are TGCGCCAGCAGTCAATCGTCCGGGACAGGGGGGGCAACGACTGGTTACAATGAGCAGTTCTTC.

The chain couples TRBV27 to TRBJ1-4, with D hard to call. The germline V and J ends were trimmed by 2 bases and 8 bases, with 15 bases remaining between them. This CDR3 region has 15 residues. The V gene's germline CDR1 is MNHEY and CDR2 SMNVEV (reference sequence). The CDR3 DNA is TGTGCCAGCAGTTTAAGGAGGCAGGCGCGAGAAAAACTGTTTTTT. Amino acids: CASSLRRQAREKLFF.

This sequence joins TRBV27 and TRBJ2-2, with 7 bases lining up with TRBD1. V was clipped by 3 bases and J by 7 bases; unmatched bases: 2. This CDR3 region has 13 residues. Germline CDR1 and CDR2: MNHEY and SMNVEV (reference sequence). CDR3 nucleotides: TGTGCCAGCAGTTTGGGACAGCGCGGGGAGCTGTTTTTT. Amino acids: CASSLGQRGELFF.

The chain has TRBV12-3 or TRBV12-4 and TRBJ2-2; the D gene is possibly TRBD2 (7 bases). The CDR3 is 15 amino acids. The ends were cut back, 8 bases at V and 4 bases at J, with 17 bases in the middle. This chain's CDR3 is CASAPFGGPTGELFF. The CDR3 nucleotides read TGTGCCAGCGCCCCTTTCGGGGGGCCCACCGGGGAGCTGTTTTTT.

This clonotype was seen a few times. The chain links TRBV11-2 to TRBJ2-1, with 16 nucleotides matching TRBD2. The CDR3 is 20 residues long. With V trimmed by 4 bases and J by 4 bases, 13 bases remained unmatched. Germline V gene sequence: CDR1 SGHAT, CDR2 FQNNGV. The CDR3 reads CASSSRGGLAGGKFYNEQFF. The CDR3 nucleotides read TGTGCCAGCAGCTCCCGTGGGGGACTAGCGGGGGGGAAGTTTTACAATGAGCAGTTCTTC.

V and J are TRBV28 and TRBJ2-7; tentative D call: TRBD2 (7 bases). The CDR3 is 13 residues long. V lost 7 bases and J lost 5, with 15 bases in between. Germline loops: CDR1 MDHEN, CDR2 SYDVKM. Here the CDR3 DNA reads TGTGCCAGCAACCTGAGGGGGGGAAACGAGCAGTACTTC. Translating gives CASNLRGGNEQYF.

This clonotype has just a few counts. The chain has TRBV27 and TRBJ2-7; D perhaps matches TRBD1 (5 bases). The CDR3 is 17 amino acids. Germline V gene data show CDR1 as MNHEY and CDR2 as SMNVEV (reference sequence). The V end lost 6 bases, the J end lost 2 bases, and 23 bases lay between the germline ends. The CDR3 nucleotides read TGTGCCAGCAGACGGAGATTTCTGGCAGGGTCACCCTACGAGCAGTACTTC. Amino acids: CASRRRFLAGSPYEQYF.

The chain couples TRBV7-3 to TRBJ1-6, with D perhaps matching TRBD1 (5 bases). The CDR3 is 13 amino acids. The germline V gene encodes CDR1 SGHTA and CDR2 FQGTGA. Trimming took off 3 bases at V and 9 bases at J, with 9 bases between the two ends. The CDR3 reads CASSLGGRSPLHF. The CDR3 nucleotides read TGTGCCAGCAGCTTGGGGGGTCGTTCACCCCTCCACTTT.

This chain joins TRBV20-1 and TRBJ2-1; D possibly corresponds to TRBD2 (5 bases). V was clipped by 0 bases and J by 3 bases, with 18 bases between them. The CDR3 loop spans 17 amino acids. In germline, CDR1 is DFQATT, CDR2 SNEGSKA (reference sequence). The chain's CDR3 is CSARDLAASSDYNEQFF. The CDR3 region has the DNA TGCAGTGCTAGAGATCTCGCGGCTAGCAGCGACTACAATGAGCAGTTCTTC.

This chain joins TRBV5-1 and TRBJ2-7; 9 bases align to TRBD1. J was trimmed by 3 bases and V by 0 bases; bases with no gene match: 4. The CDR3 covers 15 residues. Germline V gives CDR1 SGHRS, CDR2 YFSETQ. This chain's CDR3 is CASSLEGTGIYEQYF. For the CDR3, the DNA is TGCGCCAGCAGCTTGGAAGGGACAGGGATCTACGAGCAGTACTTC.

CDR3 residues: CASSQRTGISTDTQYF. CDR3 in DNA: TGTGCCAGCAGCCAACGGACAGGGATTAGCACAGATACGCAGTATTTT. The chain uses TRBV4-2 and TRBJ2-3; the match to TRBD1 covers 8 bases. The CDR3 has 16 amino acids. Germline lookup yields CDR1 LGHNA and CDR2 YNFKEQ. V was pared by 2 bases and J by 0 bases, with 4 bases of the junction left unmatched.

This chain joins TRBV28 and TRBJ2-7; 11 bases align to TRBD2. V shed 4 bases, J shed 7 bases, and the junction held 21 bases outside the gene matches. Germline V gene data show CDR1 as MDHEN and CDR2 as SYDVKM. The CDR3 is 19 amino acids. In DNA form, the CDR3 reads TGTGCCAGCAGTTGCCTTGCCCCTAGCGGGAGGAGCATAGCGGGTGAGCAGTACTTC. It translates to CASSCLAPSGRSIAGEQYF.

The chain is built from TRBV27 and TRBJ1-5; D is undetermined. Germline V gene lookup returns CDR1 MNHEY and CDR2 SMNVEV (reference sequence). CDR3 length: 14 amino acids. Trimming stripped 2 bases from V and 0 bases from J, with 5 bases between. CDR3 loop: CASSLQPSNQPQHF. CDR3 nucleotide sequence: TGTGCCAGCAGTTTACAACCTAGCAATCAGCCCCAGCATTTT.

This clonotype was observed a few times. The gene calls are TRBV27 and TRBJ2-1, with D tentatively TRBD1 (6 bases). Trimming shortened V by 3 bases and J by 0 bases, and 9 bases separated the two germline ends. The germline CDR1 and CDR2 sequences are MNHEY and SMNVEV (reference sequence). This CDR3 has 15 residues. The CDR3 sequence: CASSFRTDSYNEQFF. Here the CDR3 DNA reads TGTGCCAGCAGTTTTAGGACAGACTCCTACAATGAGCAGTTCTTC.

The table lists this clonotype with a few counts. The J gene is TRBJ2-7, the V gene TRBV29-1; no firm D call. Trimming pared 4 bases from V and 3 bases from J, leaving 7 bases between. The CDR3 has 11 residues. The V gene's germline CDR1 is SQVTM and CDR2 ANQGSEA. The CDR3 protein is CSVARDYEQYF. The CDR3 DNA sequence: TGCAGCGTTGCAAGGGACTACGAGCAGTACTTC.

This chain links TRBV6-1 with TRBJ2-1; D gene ambiguous. This CDR3 is built from 14 residues. The V end lost 4 bases, the J end lost 0 bases, and 7 bases lay between the germline ends. Germline CDR1 MNHNS, CDR2 SASEGT. CDR3: CASSGASSYNEQFF. The CDR3 DNA sequence: TGTGCCAGCAGTGGGGCGAGCTCCTACAATGAGCAGTTCTTC.

The rearrangement links TRBV13 to TRBJ1-5; TRBD1 matches 10 bases. Trimming cost V 6 bases and J 2 bases; bases outside gene matches: 10. The CDR3 spans 17 residues. The V gene's germline CDR1 is PRHDT and CDR2 FYEKMQ (reference sequence). The CDR3 DNA follows: TGTGCCAGCAGTCATGGGGGGACAGGGGAGGGCAATCAGCCCCAGCATTTT. Translating gives CASSHGGTGEGNQPQHF.